The 21 T cell receptor beta chains reported below all come from one sample, sequenced in a study of T cell responses to AZD1222 COVID-19 vaccine. The table came from immunoSEQ multiplex PCR; TCRdb's copy has only in-frame clones and leaves some out. The profile covers some 190,000 clones, with roughly nine tenths appearing a single time and about 6.9% taken by the ten largest. The sequences come from peripheral blood, collected on day 0 of AZD1222 vaccination. The receptors were gathered from an adult in good health.

The CDR3 spells CASSRDVMETQYF. DNA of the CDR3: TGCGCCAGCAGCAGGGACGTTATGGAGACCCAGTACTTC. The V and J genes are TRBV5-1 and TRBJ2-5; D tentatively reads TRBD1 or TRBD2 (5 bases each). Germline loops: CDR1 SGHRS, CDR2 YFSETQ. Trimming left V 4 bases short and J 5 bases short, with 12 bases between. The CDR3 extends over 13 amino acids. The full variable domain, in which reference TRBV5-1 and TRBJ2-5 provide the parts outside the CDR3, is KAGVTQTPRYLIKTRGQQVTLSCSPISGHRSVSWYQQTPGQGLQFLFEYFSETQRNKGNFPGRFSGRQFSNSRSEMNVSTLELGDSALYLCASSRDVMETQYFGPGTRLLVL.

The chain uses TRBV2 and TRBJ2-7; 8 bases fit TRBD1. This CDR3 contains 13 residues. Germline values: CDR1 SNHLY, CDR2 FYNNEI. The V and J ends lost 7 bases and 3 bases, in that order; junction bases with no gene match: 5. The CDR3 coding sequence is TGTGCCAGCAATCGACAGGGGAACTACGAGCAGTACTTC. It translates to CASNRQGNYEQYF.

A single count supports this clone. The chain is built from TRBV7-2 and TRBJ2-1, with 9 nucleotides matching TRBD1. There are 15 residues in the CDR3. The J segment lost 2 bases and the V segment lost 5 bases, leaving 4 bases of the junction unmatched. CDR1 and CDR2 (germline): SGHTA, FQGNSA. The CDR3 loop is CASSLDRGTYNEQFF. The CDR3 coding sequence is TGTGCCAGCAGCCTTGACAGGGGGACCTACAATGAGCAGTTCTTC.

This chain joins TRBV9 and TRBJ1-1, with D possibly matching TRBD1 (5 bases). The CDR3 runs 13 residues. The V gene lost 7 bases and the J gene lost 4 bases, with 14 bases spanning the gap. CDR1 and CDR2 (germline): SGDLS, YYNGEE. The CDR3 coding sequence is TGTGCCAGCGGGACGGGACGTGGCACTGAAGCTTTCTTT. Translated, it gives CASGTGRGTEAFF.

The chain has TRBV3-1 (or the pseudogene TRBV3-2) and TRBJ2-2; D unresolved. The CDR3 covers 16 residues. Trimming cost V 0 bases and J 0 bases, with 8 bases left between them. The germline gives CDR1 LGHDT, CDR2 YNNKEL (reference sequence). CDR3 amino acids: CASSQDWRPNTGELFF. In DNA form, the CDR3 reads TGTGCCAGCAGCCAAGATTGGCGCCCGAACACCGGGGAGCTGTTTTTT.

The genes are TRBV3-1 (or the pseudogene TRBV3-2) and TRBJ2-3; 10 bases fit TRBD1. V was pared by 4 bases and J by 4 bases, with 14 bases of the junction left unmatched. This CDR3 has 18 amino acids. The germline V gene encodes CDR1 LGHDT and CDR2 YNNKEL (reference sequence). The CDR3, as DNA: TGTGCCAGCAGCCTCTTCGGGACAGGGGTTGACTGGGCAGATACGCAGTATTTT. Translation: CASSLFGTGVDWADTQYF.

This chain links TRBV9 with TRBJ2-6; tentatively, D is TRBD1 (6 bases). Germline V gene lookup returns CDR1 SGDLS and CDR2 YYNGEE. V lost 3 bases, J lost 0 bases, and 10 bases lay in between. The CDR3 runs 16 residues. CDR3 in DNA: TGTGCCAGCAGCGCTACGACAGGCTCTGGGGCCAACGTCCTGACTTTC. Protein product: CASSATTGSGANVLTF.

The chain is built from TRBV19 and TRBJ2-2; 7 bases are shared with TRBD1. V was pared by 6 bases and J by 1 base, with 2 bases of the junction left unmatched. The CDR3 extends over 14 amino acids. The germline CDR1 and CDR2 sequences are LNHDA and SQIVND (reference sequence). For the CDR3, the DNA is TGTGCCAGTAGAGGGGGCGGGAACACCGGGGAGCTGTTTTTT. This codes for CASRGGGNTGELFF.

The DNA of the CDR3 is TGCAGCGTTGACCGGGAGAGCTCCTACAATGAGCAGTTCTTC. Translated, it gives CSVDRESSYNEQFF. V and J are TRBV29-1 and TRBJ2-1, with D possibly being TRBD2 (6 bases). Per the germline V gene, CDR1 is SQVTM and CDR2 is ANQGSEA. V was clipped by 3 bases and J by 0 bases, with 9 bases between them. The CDR3 spans 14 residues.

V gene TRBV19 combines with J gene TRBJ1-1; TRBD1 aligns across 7 bases. With 5 bases clipped from V and 3 bases from J, the junction kept 6 bases outside the gene matches. The CDR3 runs 14 residues. Germline CDR1 reads LNHDA; CDR2 reads SQIVND (reference sequence). As DNA, the CDR3 is TGTGCCAGTAGTCGAGGGGGCCTTTACACTGAAGCTTTCTTT. Encoded protein: CASSRGGLYTEAFF. The full variable domain, with the rest looked up from reference TRBV19 and TRBJ1-1, is DGGITQSPKYLFRKEGQNVTLSCEQNLNHDAMYWYRQDPGQGLRLIYYSQIVNDFQKGDIAEGYSVSREKKESFPLTVTSAQKNPTAFYLCASSRGGLYTEAFFGQGTRLTVV.

Only one count was recorded for this clone. The CDR3 DNA sequence: TGTGCCAGCAGCGCTGACAGGCGGACCTACGAGCAGTACTTC. Amino acid sequence: CASSADRRTYEQYF. This rearrangement joins TRBV28 to TRBJ2-7, with D possibly being TRBD1 (6 bases). The length of the CDR3 is 14 residues. In germline, CDR1 is MDHEN, CDR2 SYDVKM. The V end lost 6 bases, the J end lost 2 bases, and 14 bases lay between the germline ends.

The chain uses TRBV28 and TRBJ1-5; D gene unclear. Trimming took 3 bases from V and 5 from J, leaving 11 bases between them. CDR3 length equals 14 residues. Germline CDR1 reads MDHEN; CDR2 reads SYDVKM. The CDR3 reads CASSFSSRHQPQHF. The CDR3 nucleotides are TGTGCCAGCAGTTTTAGCAGCCGACATCAGCCCCAGCATTTT.

V and J are TRBV7-2 and TRBJ2-7; perhaps TRBD2 as D (6 bases). The CDR3 is 11 residues long. CDR1 and CDR2 (germline): SGHTA, FQGNSA. Trimming took 8 bases from V and 5 from J, leaving 10 bases between them. This CDR3 reads CASGWGDEQYF. CDR3 nucleotides: TGTGCCAGCGGATGGGGGGACGAGCAGTACTTC.

The V and J genes are TRBV7-6 and TRBJ2-1; 11 bases match TRBD2. The CDR3 contains 16 residues. Trimming cost V 2 bases and J 7 bases; bases outside gene matches: 7. Germline-derived CDR1 and CDR2 are SGHVS and FNYEAQ. This chain's CDR3 is CASSLLSGGAPNEQFF. The CDR3 nucleotides read TGTGCCAGCAGCTTACTTAGCGGGGGGGCACCTAATGAGCAGTTCTTC.

The chain joins TRBV28 to TRBJ2-7, with 7 bases matching TRBD2. The V gene end was trimmed by 7 bases and the J gene end by 1 base; junction bases not matched to a gene: 7. The CDR3 loop spans 14 amino acids. The germline V gene encodes CDR1 MDHEN and CDR2 SYDVKM. CDR3 loop: CASIPPGGSYEQYF. The CDR3 nucleotides read TGTGCCAGCATCCCTCCGGGGGGATCCTACGAGCAGTACTTC.

The genes are TRBV30 and TRBJ1-1, with D uncertain. This CDR3 contains 10 residues. Germline V gene data show CDR1 as GTSNPN and CDR2 as SVGIG (reference sequence). V was cut by 2 bases and J by 6 bases, with 4 bases left in between. The CDR3 loop reads CAWSLAEAFF. The CDR3 coding sequence is TGTGCCTGGAGTCTTGCTGAAGCTTTCTTT.

The V gene is TRBV5-1, the J gene TRBJ2-5; D possibly corresponds to TRBD2 (6 bases). The germline V gene has CDR1 SGHRS and CDR2 YFSETQ. CDR3 length: 14 amino acids. The V end was cut by 4 bases, the J end by 4 bases, with 14 bases between. The CDR3 region has the DNA TGCGCCAGCAGCCCATTGGGGCGGGGAGAGACCCAGTACTTC. Its translation: CASSPLGRGETQYF.

The rearrangement links TRBV7-2 to TRBJ1-5; 7 nucleotides align to TRBD1. The junction had 7 bases not matched to a gene; V was cut back by 4 bases and J by 4 bases. In germline, CDR1 is SGHTA, CDR2 FQGNSA. The CDR3 has 15 amino acids. CDR3 DNA sequence: TGTGCCAGCAGCTCGCGGGGACAGCCGAATCAGCCCCAGCATTTT. It specifies CASSSRGQPNQPQHF.

The chain uses TRBV4-2 and TRBJ2-1; D tentatively fits TRBD1 or TRBD2 (5 bases each). Trimming left V 1 base short and J 4 bases short, with 11 bases between. Per germline, CDR1 LGHNA and CDR2 YNFKEQ. This CDR3 spans 15 amino acids. In nucleotides, the CDR3 is TGTGCCAGCAGCCAAGGGGGACGGAATTACAATGAGCAGTTCTTC. Protein product: CASSQGGRNYNEQFF.

The rearrangement joins TRBV3-1 (or the pseudogene TRBV3-2) to TRBJ2-3; D ambiguous. Trimming removed 4 bases at V and 2 bases at J, with 7 bases between. The CDR3 totals 13 residues. Looked up from germline, CDR1 is LGHDT and CDR2 is YNNKEL (reference sequence). The CDR3 sequence is CASSRRDTDTQYF. The DNA of the CDR3 is TGTGCCAGCAGCCGAAGAGACACAGATACGCAGTATTTT.

The V and J genes are TRBV6-6 and TRBJ2-7; possible D gene TRBD1, 6 bases. This CDR3 has 16 amino acids. Between the trimmed V and J ends, which lost 4 bases and 0 bases, there was a span of 16 bases. Germline CDR1 and CDR2: MNHNY and SVGAGI (reference sequence). The chain's CDR3 is CASSFITGTSSYEQYV. The DNA for the CDR3 is TGTGCCAGCAGTTTCATCACCGGGACAAGCTCCTACGAGCAGTACGTC.